A selection of T cell receptor beta chains follows, all from one sample in a study of T cell responses to AZD1222 COVID-19 vaccine. Produced via immunoSEQ multiplex PCR; TCRdb's table is partial and in-frame only. This sample has about 160,000 clones, with roughly nine tenths found just once. This specimen consisted of peripheral blood, obtained on day 0 of AZD1222 vaccination. Every receptor here comes from an adult in good health. Each CDR3 is given with its conserved first and last residue. Fields, in order: CDR3 length, V gene, clone size, J gene, D gene, CDR3 DNA, CDR3 protein. D genes are given only for firm matches. Clone size is given for some rows only: seen once, a few or many times, or a class if the clone is expanded.

len: 12; v_gene: TRBV6-2/TRBV6-3; abundance: .; j_gene: TRBJ2-7; d_gene: TRBD2; CDR3nt: TGTGCCAGCAGCCCGGGGGGTGGCGAGCAGTACTTC; CDR3aa: CASSPGGGEQYF
len: 14; v_gene: TRBV29-1; abundance: .; j_gene: TRBJ2-1; d_gene: .; CDR3nt: TGCAGCGTTGGAATTCCAAGCCCTTACAATGAGCAGTTCTTC; CDR3aa: CSVGIPSPYNEQFF
len: 16; v_gene: TRBV7-9; abundance: once; j_gene: TRBJ2-5; d_gene: TRBD1; CDR3nt: TGTGCCAGCAGCCCCCGACAGGGGCCCGAGGCCGAGACCCAGTACTTC; CDR3aa: CASSPRQGPEAETQYF
len: 13; v_gene: TRBV27; abundance: .; j_gene: TRBJ1-6; d_gene: .; CDR3nt: TGTGCCAGCAGTGAACGGGGAGGATCACCCCTCCACTTT; CDR3aa: CASSERGGSPLHF
len: 14; v_gene: TRBV30; abundance: .; j_gene: TRBJ1-2; d_gene: .; CDR3nt: TGTGCCTGGAGTATCGGGAGTAGAGGATATGGCTACACCTTC; CDR3aa: CAWSIGSRGYGYTF
len: 11; v_gene: TRBV12-3/TRBV12-4; abundance: .; j_gene: TRBJ2-7; d_gene: .; CDR3nt: TGTGCCAGCAGGCAAAACTACGAGCAGTACTTC; CDR3aa: CASRQNYEQYF
len: 16; v_gene: TRBV11-2; abundance: once; j_gene: TRBJ1-1; d_gene: .; CDR3nt: TGTGCCAGCAGCCATGGCAAGGGGAGAACGAACACTGAAGCTTTCTTT; CDR3aa: CASSHGKGRTNTEAFF
len: 15; v_gene: TRBV9; abundance: .; j_gene: TRBJ2-3; d_gene: TRBD2; CDR3nt: TGTGCCAGCAGCGACCAAGGACTAGCGACAGATACGCAGTATTTT; CDR3aa: CASSDQGLATDTQYF
len: 16; v_gene: TRBV11-2; abundance: .; j_gene: TRBJ2-7; d_gene: TRBD2; CDR3nt: TGTGCCAGCAGACAACTAGCGGGGGGGGCGTCCTACGAGCAGTACTTC; CDR3aa: CASRQLAGGASYEQYF
len: 13; v_gene: TRBV7-2; abundance: .; j_gene: TRBJ1-2; d_gene: .; CDR3nt: TGTGCCAGCAGCTCGCAAGGCGTCTATGGCTACACCTTC; CDR3aa: CASSSQGVYGYTF
len: 14; v_gene: TRBV5-1; abundance: .; j_gene: TRBJ1-5; d_gene: TRBD1; CDR3nt: TGCGCCAGCAGCAACGGGGACAGGAACCAGCCCCAGCATTTT; CDR3aa: CASSNGDRNQPQHF
len: 14; v_gene: TRBV7-2; abundance: .; j_gene: TRBJ2-3; d_gene: .; CDR3nt: TGTGCCAGCAGCCCGAGGAGGGGCACAGATACGCAGTATTTT; CDR3aa: CASSPRRGTDTQYF
len: 15; v_gene: TRBV5-1; abundance: .; j_gene: TRBJ2-1; d_gene: TRBD2; CDR3nt: TGCGCCAGCAGCAATAGCGGGGGGTCACGGAATGAGCAGTTCTTC; CDR3aa: CASSNSGGSRNEQFF
len: 15; v_gene: TRBV19; abundance: once; j_gene: TRBJ2-3; d_gene: TRBD2; CDR3nt: TGTGCCAGTAGTATTTTGCGGGGGGGCCCAGATACGCAGTATTTT; CDR3aa: CASSILRGGPDTQYF
len: 16; v_gene: TRBV4-3; abundance: .; j_gene: TRBJ2-7; d_gene: .; CDR3nt: TGCGCCAGCAGCCAAGATTGGACTGCTCCTACCTACGAGCAGTACTTC; CDR3aa: CASSQDWTAPTYEQYF
len: 13; v_gene: TRBV27; abundance: .; j_gene: TRBJ2-5; d_gene: .; CDR3nt: TGTGCCAGCAGGCCAACAGACCAAGAGACCCAGTACTTC; CDR3aa: CASRPTDQETQYF
len: 16; v_gene: TRBV4-1; abundance: .; j_gene: TRBJ1-5; d_gene: TRBD1; CDR3nt: TGCGCCAGCAGCCAAGAAAGGCAGGGGGCCGGCCAGCCCCAGCATTTT; CDR3aa: CASSQERQGAGQPQHF
len: 14; v_gene: TRBV9; abundance: .; j_gene: TRBJ1-5; d_gene: TRBD1; CDR3nt: TGTGCCAGCAGCGTAGGGACAGGGGATCAGCCCCAGCATTTT; CDR3aa: CASSVGTGDQPQHF
len: 15; v_gene: TRBV19; abundance: .; j_gene: TRBJ1-1; d_gene: .; CDR3nt: TGTGCCAGTACCCCAGCGGGGATCGTAGGGACTGAAGCTTTCTTT; CDR3aa: CASTPAGIVGTEAFF
len: 14; v_gene: TRBV28; abundance: few; j_gene: TRBJ2-7; d_gene: TRBD1; CDR3nt: TGTGCCAGCAGCACGGGACAGGGGGCCTACGAGCAGTACTTC; CDR3aa: CASSTGQGAYEQYF
len: 13; v_gene: TRBV18; abundance: .; j_gene: TRBJ1-2; d_gene: TRBD1; CDR3nt: TGTGCCAGCTCACCGGGGACAGAGTATGGCTACACCTTC; CDR3aa: CASSPGTEYGYTF
len: 13; v_gene: TRBV30; abundance: .; j_gene: TRBJ1-5; d_gene: .; CDR3nt: TGTGCCTGGAGTGACGGGATCAATCAGCCCCAGCATTTT; CDR3aa: CAWSDGINQPQHF
len: 13; v_gene: TRBV3-1/TRBV3-2; abundance: .; j_gene: TRBJ1-1; d_gene: .; CDR3nt: TGTGCCAGCAGCCACCCCCGCGGGGGGGGAAATATCTTT; CDR3aa: CASSHPRGGGNIF
len: 13; v_gene: TRBV19; abundance: .; j_gene: TRBJ2-4; d_gene: .; CDR3nt: TGTGCCAGTAGTAGAACGTTCAAAAACATTCAGTACTTC; CDR3aa: CASSRTFKNIQYF
len: 18; v_gene: TRBV4-1; abundance: .; j_gene: TRBJ2-5; d_gene: TRBD2; CDR3nt: TGCGCCAGCAGCCAAACACGGACTAGCGGGGGGGCCTGGGAGACCCAGTACTTC; CDR3aa: CASSQTRTSGGAWETQYF
len: 15; v_gene: TRBV9; abundance: .; j_gene: TRBJ2-1; d_gene: TRBD1; CDR3nt: TGTGCCAGCAGCGTAGCCCAGACAGGGCACAATGAGCAGTTCTTC; CDR3aa: CASSVAQTGHNEQFF
len: 14; v_gene: TRBV28; abundance: .; j_gene: TRBJ2-7; d_gene: TRBD2; CDR3nt: TGTGCCAGCAGTTTTAGCGGGGGGCGCTACGAGCAGTACTTC; CDR3aa: CASSFSGGRYEQYF
len: 15; v_gene: TRBV4-1; abundance: .; j_gene: TRBJ2-7; d_gene: .; CDR3nt: TGCGCCAGCAGCCAAGGCGGTGGGTTCTCCTACGAGCAGTACTTC; CDR3aa: CASSQGGGFSYEQYF
len: 17; v_gene: TRBV19; abundance: .; j_gene: TRBJ2-1; d_gene: TRBD2; CDR3nt: TGTGCCAGTAGTATGGGGGTAGCGGGGCGCTCCTACAATGAGCAGTTCTTC; CDR3aa: CASSMGVAGRSYNEQFF
len: 20; v_gene: TRBV6-6; abundance: .; j_gene: TRBJ2-6; d_gene: TRBD1; CDR3nt: TGTGCCAGCAGCCCCCGCCCCCCCGGACAGGTCGCCTCTGGGGCCAACGTCCTGACTTTC; CDR3aa: CASSPRPPGQVASGANVLTF
len: 14; v_gene: TRBV13; abundance: .; j_gene: TRBJ2-7; d_gene: TRBD2; CDR3nt: TGTGCCAGCAGCTTACCGGGGGGCTCCTACGAGCAGTACTTC; CDR3aa: CASSLPGGSYEQYF
len: 10; v_gene: TRBV19; abundance: .; j_gene: TRBJ1-5; d_gene: .; CDR3nt: TGTGCCAGTAGTCTGGGCACTCGGCATTTT; CDR3aa: CASSLGTRHF
len: 18; v_gene: TRBV9; abundance: .; j_gene: TRBJ2-3; d_gene: TRBD2; CDR3nt: TGTGCCAGCAGCGTAGGTCTAGCGGGGGGGCGGAGCACAGATACGCAGTATTTT; CDR3aa: CASSVGLAGGRSTDTQYF
len: 15; v_gene: TRBV2; abundance: .; j_gene: TRBJ1-4; d_gene: TRBD1; CDR3nt: TGTGCCAGCAGTGGACAGGGGGCTGCTAATGAAAAACTGTTTTTT; CDR3aa: CASSGQGAANEKLFF
len: 12; v_gene: TRBV7-8; abundance: .; j_gene: TRBJ1-3; d_gene: .; CDR3nt: TGTGCCAGCAGCTTGGTCGGAAACACCATATATTTT; CDR3aa: CASSLVGNTIYF
len: 17; v_gene: TRBV9; abundance: .; j_gene: TRBJ2-7; d_gene: TRBD1; CDR3nt: TGTGCCAGCAGCGTAGGGGACAGGGGATTCCCTGGTCACGAGCAGTACTTC; CDR3aa: CASSVGDRGFPGHEQYF
len: 17; v_gene: TRBV7-9; abundance: .; j_gene: TRBJ1-3; d_gene: .; CDR3nt: TGTGCCAGCAGCTCCCCCTACACGGATTACTCTGGAAACACCATATATTTT; CDR3aa: CASSSPYTDYSGNTIYF
len: 16; v_gene: TRBV11-2; abundance: .; j_gene: TRBJ1-2; d_gene: .; CDR3nt: TGTGCCAGCAGCTTAAATGGGGCAGGGAGACCTTATGGCTACACCTTC; CDR3aa: CASSLNGAGRPYGYTF
len: 12; v_gene: TRBV28; abundance: .; j_gene: TRBJ2-5; d_gene: .; CDR3nt: TGTGCCAGCCTCGGGACCCAAGAGACCCAGTACTTC; CDR3aa: CASLGTQETQYF
len: 13; v_gene: TRBV18; abundance: .; j_gene: TRBJ1-5; d_gene: .; CDR3nt: TGTGCCAGCTCACCGCCAGGTAATAAGCCCCAGCATTTT; CDR3aa: CASSPPGNKPQHF
len: 12; v_gene: TRBV7-2; abundance: .; j_gene: TRBJ2-5; d_gene: .; CDR3nt: TGTGCCGGATCGATGGGGTTAGAGACCCAGTACTTC; CDR3aa: CAGSMGLETQYF